This T cell receptor (beta chain) comes out of a study of cytomegalovirus exposure and HLA in healthy donors. General observations from the study: An apparent linkage of common viral pathogens to several of the most significant clusters emerged in a later analysis. There were reportedly fewer N-insertions in an Asian-associated ancestry cluster than the roughly 670-donor mean, in a later analysis.

Healthy bone marrow donors made up the donors. In nominal health when sampled, donors likely had unrecorded immune exposures nonetheless. This PCR relied on a set of 60 Vbeta primers and 13 Jbeta primers. The assay was immunoSEQ multiplex PCR, and TCRdb's table has in-frame clones only and misses some. The repertoire holds about 160,000 clones, with roughly 85% as singletons. With regard to this clone: As yet, its antigen is unknown. One junction end disagrees with the germline gene, perhaps due to a read error.

The TCR comes from a male donor in good health and CMV-seropositive. Sequencing was performed on PBMCs.

This CDR3 reads CASSLLGSQGTAKNSQYF. CDR3 coding DNA: TGCGCCAGCAGCTTGTTAGGGTCACAGGGGACGGCCAAAAACAGTCAGTACTTC. This chain joins TRBV5-1 and TRBJ2-4; TRBD1 matches at 7 bases. Germline assignment: CDR1 SGHRS and CDR2 YFSETQ. CDR3 length equals 18 residues.